Below are 11 T cell receptor beta chains sequenced from a single sample in a study of blood T cell repertoires in COVID-19. Profiled with immunoSEQ multiplex PCR; TCRdb holds only in-frame clones, not every one. The sample has 110,000 or so clones, around 86% seen once. The sequenced sample was peripheral blood. These receptors were taken from an elderly man with acute or convalescent COVID-19.

The chain recombines TRBV18 with TRBJ2-7; D is uncertain. The CDR3 totals 13 residues. Germline assignment: CDR1 KGHSH and CDR2 LQKENI. V was cut by 1 base and J by 1 base, with 5 bases left in between. CDR3 region: CASSPRRSYEQYF. CDR3 DNA: TGTGCCAGCTCACCACGCAGGTCCTACGAGCAGTACTTC.

The V gene is TRBV5-1, the J gene TRBJ1-1, with unresolved D. Trimming left V 4 bases short and J 5 bases short, with 15 bases between. Germline CDR1 and CDR2: SGHRS and YFSETQ. The CDR3 is 14 residues long. CDR3: CASSPVGAGTEAFF. The CDR3 DNA reads TGCGCCAGCAGCCCTGTGGGCGCGGGGACTGAAGCTTTCTTT. The full variable domain, in which reference TRBV5-1 and TRBJ1-1 provide the parts outside the CDR3, is KAGVTQTPRYLIKTRGQQVTLSCSPISGHRSVSWYQQTPGQGLQFLFEYFSETQRNKGNFPGRFSGRQFSNSRSEMNVSTLELGDSALYLCASSPVGAGTEAFFGQGTRLTVV.

There are a few counts of this clone. The rearrangement joins TRBV10-3 to TRBJ1-3; D uncertain. Between the trimmed V and J ends, which lost 10 bases and 1 base, there was a span of 11 bases. The CDR3 contains 13 residues. From germline, CDR1 is ENHRY and CDR2 SYGVKD. CDR3 protein: CATREASGNTIYF. The CDR3 nucleotides are TGTGCCACTAGGGAGGCGTCTGGAAACACCATATATTTT.

The chain carries TRBV30 and TRBJ1-2; 9 nucleotides line up with TRBD1. The germline V gene has CDR1 GTSNPN and CDR2 SVGIG (reference sequence). With V trimmed by 6 bases and J by 0 bases, 11 bases remained unmatched. This CDR3 contains 16 residues. The CDR3 here is CACPGQGGQTNYGYTF. The DNA for the CDR3 is TGTGCCTGCCCGGGACAGGGAGGCCAAACTAACTATGGCTACACCTTC.

The V and J genes are TRBV6-5 and TRBJ2-7; perhaps TRBD2 as D (6 bases). The CDR3 totals 16 residues. Between the trimmed V and J ends, which lost 0 bases and 3 bases, there was a span of 15 bases. CDR1 and CDR2 from the germline V gene are MNHEY and SVGAGI. CDR3 sequence reads: CASSYSMGGRDYEQYF. CDR3 bases: TGTGCCAGCAGTTACTCGATGGGGGGAAGGGACTACGAGCAGTACTTC.

This chain connects TRBV10-3 to TRBJ2-1, with TRBD2 identical over 7 bases. Germline CDR1 ENHRY, CDR2 SYGVKD. The ends lost 6 bases at V and 7 bases at J; junction bases unmatched: 12. The CDR3 covers 15 residues. Here the CDR3 DNA reads TGTGCCATCAGCACCCCCGGGAGGTCCTTAAATGAGCAGTTCTTC. Its protein product is CAISTPGRSLNEQFF.

The chain has TRBV5-5 and TRBJ2-3; D is possibly TRBD2 (7 bases). In germline, CDR1 is SGHKS, CDR2 YYEKEE (reference sequence). The V end was cut by 2 bases, the J end by 3 bases, with 19 bases between. This CDR3 is 17 amino acids long. The CDR3, as DNA: TGTGCCAGCAGCTTTTTTAGGGGAGGGGGAGAGACAGATACGCAGTATTTT. It yields the protein CASSFFRGGGETDTQYF.

This clone showed up many times. CDR3 region: CASSLGRGDAGANVLTF. CDR3 DNA sequence: TGTGCCAGCAGCTTAGGCAGGGGAGACGCGGGGGCCAACGTCCTGACTTTC. The chain couples TRBV7-9 to TRBJ2-6, with D possibly matching TRBD1 (6 bases). Trimming removed 1 base from V and 4 bases from J, with 14 bases in between. Germline lookup yields CDR1 SEHNR and CDR2 FQNEAQ (reference sequence). This CDR3 is 17 amino acids long. Together with reference TRBV7-9 and TRBJ2-6, the CDR3 gives the full variable domain: DTGVSQNPRHKITKRGQNVTFRCDPISEHNRLYWYRQTLGQGPEFLTYFQNEAQLEKSRLLSDRFSAERPKGSFSTLEIQRTEQGDSAMYLCASSLGRGDAGANVLTFGAGSRLTVL.

The rearrangement uses TRBV6-5 and TRBJ1-2; 7 bases match TRBD1. The junction had 10 bases not matched to a gene; V was cut back by 5 bases and J by 4 bases. CDR1 and CDR2 (germline): MNHEY, SVGAGI. The CDR3 is made up of 15 amino acids. The CDR3 DNA follows: TGTGCCAGCAGTCGACCCTCGGGACAGCCCTATGGCTACACCTTC. Encoded protein: CASSRPSGQPYGYTF.

The rearrangement links TRBV9 to TRBJ2-2, with 13 bases aligning to TRBD2. Looked up from germline, CDR1 is SGDLS and CDR2 is YYNGEE. Trimming at V came to 2 bases and at J to 3 bases, leaving 4 bases not matched to a gene. The length of the CDR3 is 17 residues. The DNA of the CDR3 is TGTGCCAGCAGCGTGGGGGGACTAGCGGGATACACCGGGGAGCTGTTTTTT. Its translation: CASSVGGLAGYTGELFF.

This chain joins TRBV12-5 and TRBJ2-1; 8 positions agree with TRBD2. V was pared by 5 bases and J by 9 bases, with 12 bases of the junction left unmatched. This CDR3 region has 15 residues. Germline V CDR1 and CDR2: LGHNT, FRNRAP. Here the CDR3 reads CASGTGTSLVSEQFF. Here the CDR3 DNA reads TGTGCTAGTGGTACCGGGACTAGTTTGGTTTCTGAGCAGTTCTTC. Full variable domain (remainder filled in from reference TRBV12-5 and TRBJ2-1): DARVTQTPRHKVTEMGQEVTMRCQPILGHNTVFWYRQTMMQGLELLAYFRNRAPLDDSGMPKDRFSAEMPDATLATLKIQPSEPRDSAVYFCASGTGTSLVSEQFFGPGTRLTVL.